Listed here are 24 T cell receptor beta chains from one sample, sequenced in a study of blood T cells in healthy people across ages. A second roughly 6 to 11 cycle PCR used barcoded and J-beta primers. TCRdb processed the 5' RACE reads anew with MiXCR; each CDR3 protein has one entry. The profile shows 780,000 or so distinct CDR3 sequences, about 61% of them singletons. The sequencing input was blood. Receptors originate from a man aged 40-49 years in good health.

The genes are TRBV15 and TRBJ2-1; D call uncertain. V lost 6 bases, J lost 7 bases, and 19 bases lay in between. The germline V gene encodes CDR1 LNHNV and CDR2 YYDKDF (reference sequence). This CDR3 region has 15 residues. The CDR3 nucleotides are TGTGCCACCAGTCCTAGGGTGGCAGTGAGAAATGAGCAGTTCTTC. Its translation: CATSPRVAVRNEQFF.

The chain links TRBV7-6 to TRBJ2-1; 9 nucleotides agree with TRBD2. The CDR3 extends over 17 amino acids. V dropped 0 bases and J dropped 7; count of bases not matched to a gene: 10. CDR1 and CDR2 from the germline V gene are SGHVS and FNYEAQ. DNA for the CDR3: TGTGCCAGCAGCTTAGCCCCGCCCGGGACTAGCAGTAATGAGCAGTTCTTC. Translated, it gives CASSLAPPGTSSNEQFF.

This chain connects TRBV20-1 to TRBJ1-6; D unresolved. The CDR3 has 14 residues. The germline V gene has CDR1 DFQATT and CDR2 SNEGSKA (reference sequence). Trimming stripped 2 bases from V and 1 base from J, with 6 bases between. The CDR3: CSARRDSYNSPLHF. The CDR3 DNA reads as TGCAGTGCTAGAAGGGATTCCTATAATTCACCCCTCCACTTT.

The chain couples TRBV10-3 to TRBJ2-5; no firm D call. Trimming shortened V by 6 bases and J by 2 bases, and 4 bases separated the two germline ends. From germline, CDR1 is ENHRY and CDR2 SYGVKD. The CDR3 length is 11 residues. Here the CDR3 reads CAISTQETQYF. The CDR3 DNA reads as TGTGCCATCAGCACGCAAGAGACCCAGTACTTC.

The chain carries TRBV6-2 or TRBV6-3 and TRBJ1-4; no reliable D call. V lost 2 bases, J lost 0 bases, and 13 bases lay in between. The CDR3 covers 17 residues. Germline V gives CDR1 MNHEY, CDR2 SVGEGT. Here the CDR3 reads CASSYGSPAATNEKLFF. The CDR3, as DNA: TGTGCCAGCAGTTACGGCTCGCCAGCGGCAACTAATGAAAAACTGTTTTTT.

In its sample, this clonotype was seen a few times. The chain carries TRBV12-3 or TRBV12-4 and TRBJ2-2; D may be TRBD1 (5 bases). This CDR3 contains 14 residues. The ends were cut back, 3 bases at V and 2 bases at J, with 7 bases in the middle. The CDR3 sequence is CASSFRGNTGELFF. The CDR3 bases are TGTGCCAGCAGTTTTAGGGGTAACACCGGGGAGCTGTTTTTT.

This clonotype has a handful of counts. The chain joins TRBV6-5 to TRBJ2-7, with D maybe TRBD2 (6 bases). V was cut by 2 bases and J by 1 base, with 12 bases left in between. The germline V gene encodes CDR1 MNHEY and CDR2 SVGAGI. The CDR3 has 15 amino acids. The CDR3 sequence: CASSYGGDGSYEQYF. CDR3 in DNA: TGTGCCAGCAGTTACGGCGGGGACGGGTCCTACGAGCAGTACTTC.

CDR3 region: CASSLIGTVANYGYTF. In DNA form, the CDR3 reads TGTGCCAGCAGCTTGATTGGGACAGTCGCGAACTATGGCTACACCTTC. The chain employs TRBV7-2 and TRBJ1-2; 7 nucleotides line up with TRBD1. Germline assignment: CDR1 SGHTA and CDR2 FQGNSA. The CDR3 sequence is 16 residues long. The junction had 9 bases not matched to a gene; V was cut back by 3 bases and J by 2 bases. Based on the CDR3 plus reference TRBV7-2 and TRBJ1-2, the full variable domain is GAGVSQSPSNKVTEKGKDVELRCDPISGHTALYWYRQSLGQGLEFLIYFQGNSAPDKSGLPSDRFSAERTGGSVSTLTIQRTQQEDSAVYLCASSLIGTVANYGYTFGSGTRLTVV.

This sequence joins TRBV13 and TRBJ2-7, with TRBD1 matching over 8 bases. Per the germline V gene, CDR1 is PRHDT and CDR2 is FYEKMQ (reference sequence). The CDR3 has 14 amino acids. Trimming removed 5 bases from V and 8 bases from J; junction bases left unmatched: 11. The CDR3 here is CASSQSLQGGKQYF. Here the CDR3 DNA reads TGTGCCAGCAGCCAGAGCCTACAGGGGGGTAAGCAGTACTTC.

The rearrangement joins TRBV5-6 to TRBJ1-5; D unclear. From germline, CDR1 is SGHDT and CDR2 YYEEEE. V was cut by 1 base and J by 3 bases, with 8 bases left in between. This CDR3 has 14 amino acids. In DNA, the CDR3 is TGTGCCAGCAGCTTGAGCAGCACCAATCAGCCCCAGCATTTT. Translated: CASSLSSTNQPQHF.

The V gene is TRBV6-2 or TRBV6-3, the J gene TRBJ2-4, with TRBD2 identical over 10 bases. Germline V lookup: CDR1 MNHEY, CDR2 SVGEGT. The CDR3 extends over 14 amino acids. Trimming removed 5 bases from V and 5 bases from J; junction bases left unmatched: 3. CDR3 region: CASSDLAGENIQYF. The CDR3 DNA follows: TGTGCCAGCAGTGATCTAGCGGGAGAAAACATTCAGTACTTC.

The chain uses TRBV5-1 and TRBJ2-4; no reliable D call. Gene TRBJ2-7 matches the end of the DNA better, so the J call may be wrong. This CDR3 has 14 amino acids. The germline CDR1 and CDR2 sequences are SGHRS and YFSETQ. The CDR3 reads CASSFSVNSYEQYF. CDR3 sequence (DNA): TGCGCCAGCAGCTTTTCGGTTAACTCCTACGAGCAGTACTTC.

This clonotype occurred a few times. The chain uses TRBV4-2 and TRBJ2-5; D possibly corresponds to TRBD1 (6 bases). This CDR3 region has 15 residues. In germline, CDR1 is LGHNA, CDR2 YNFKEQ. V was pared by 1 base and J by 3 bases, with 12 bases between. The DNA for the CDR3 is TGTGCCAGCAGCCAAGCGGCAGGGGTGGAAGAGACCCAGTACTTC. Protein product: CASSQAAGVEETQYF.

This rearrangement joins TRBV10-3 to TRBJ2-3, with D possibly matching TRBD2 (7 bases). V was pared by 10 bases and J by 2 bases, with 13 bases between. Germline V gene data show CDR1 as ENHRY and CDR2 as SYGVKD. This CDR3 is built from 13 residues. This chain's CDR3 is CATQGGLTDTQYF. As DNA, the CDR3 is TGTGCCACACAGGGAGGGCTCACAGATACGCAGTATTTT.

The chain recombines TRBV28 with TRBJ2-5, with TRBD1 identical over 7 bases. This CDR3 has 14 amino acids. V shed 6 bases, J shed 2 bases, and the junction held 6 bases outside the gene matches. Germline loops: CDR1 MDHEN, CDR2 SYDVKM. The CDR3 sequence: CASSPGQHQETQYF. CDR3 sequence (DNA): TGTGCCAGCAGCCCGGGACAGCATCAAGAGACCCAGTACTTC.

The chain is built from TRBV6-2 or TRBV6-3 and TRBJ2-1; 9 nucleotides align to TRBD1. Per germline, CDR1 MNHEY and CDR2 SVGEGT. Losses at the gene ends were 0 bases for V and 15 bases for J; bases not matched to a gene: 0. This CDR3 spans 11 amino acids. In DNA, the CDR3 is TGTGCCAGCAGTTACTCGGGACAGGGGTTCTTC. This gives the protein CASSYSGQGFF.

The chain links TRBV5-1 to TRBJ2-1; 11 bases are a match to TRBD2. V lost 0 bases to trimming and J lost 7 bases; unmatched junction nucleotides: 6. CDR3 length: 16 residues. The V gene's germline CDR1 is SGHRS and CDR2 YFSETQ. CDR3 protein: CASSLEPGTSGNEQFF. DNA for the CDR3: TGCGCCAGCAGCTTGGAACCCGGGACTAGCGGTAATGAGCAGTTCTTC.

The V and J genes are TRBV10-3 and TRBJ1-5; 8 bases are shared with TRBD1. J lost 9 bases, V lost 4 bases, and 8 bases had no gene match. CDR3 length: 14 residues. CDR1 and CDR2 (germline): ENHRY, SYGVKD. Written as DNA, the CDR3 is TGTGCCATCAGTGCAACCGAGGGACAGGCGCCCCAGCATTTT. This sequence encodes CAISATEGQAPQHF.

This clonotype occurred a few times. V and J are TRBV7-9 and TRBJ1-6; tentatively, D is TRBD1 (5 bases). Germline V gene lookup returns CDR1 SEHNR and CDR2 FQNEAQ (reference sequence). Trimming cost V 8 bases and J 10 bases, with 15 bases left between them. CDR3 length: 13 residues. The CDR3 coding sequence is TGTGCCAGCGCACCCCTCGGGGCATCACCCCTCCACTTT. It encodes CASAPLGASPLHF.

This chain connects TRBV20-1 to TRBJ2-3, with TRBD2 as a possible D gene (7 bases). Trimming took 5 bases from V and 2 from J, leaving 17 bases between them. This CDR3 has 15 residues. CDR1 is DFQATT and CDR2 is SNEGSKA in the germline V gene (reference sequence). This CDR3 reads CSADDRRGNTDTQYF. The CDR3 DNA sequence: TGCAGTGCTGACGACAGGCGGGGGAACACAGATACGCAGTATTTT.

V and J are TRBV6-5 and TRBJ2-3; 11 nucleotides agree with TRBD2. The J segment lost 9 bases and the V segment lost 8 bases, leaving 13 bases of the junction unmatched. The CDR3 spans 15 residues. Germline assignment: CDR1 MNHEY and CDR2 SVGAGI. The DNA of the CDR3 is TGTGCCAGCCTGGATGTAGCGGGAGGGCTGAGGACGCAGTATTTT. Its translation: CASLDVAGGLRTQYF.

In DNA, the CDR3 is TGTGCCAGCAGCCTCACGGGGGGTGGGGCCAACGTCCTGACTTTC. Residues: CASSLTGGGANVLTF. The chain has TRBV6-5 and TRBJ2-6, with 7 nucleotides matching TRBD2. V trimming: 6 bases; J trimming: 3 bases; junction bases outside the gene matches: 5. Germline-derived CDR1 and CDR2 are MNHEY and SVGAGI. The CDR3 covers 15 residues.

The gene calls are TRBV7-6 and TRBJ1-6; D gene ambiguous. Germline lookup yields CDR1 SGHVS and CDR2 FNYEAQ. V shed 4 bases and J shed 5 bases, with 21 bases lying between them. This CDR3 is built from 18 residues. This CDR3 reads CASSSPPGGRRNNSPLHF. The CDR3 DNA sequence: TGTGCCAGCAGCTCCCCCCCGGGAGGACGGCGAAATAATTCACCCCTCCACTTT.

The chain carries TRBV6-1 and TRBJ2-7; 11 bases are shared with TRBD2. This CDR3 is built from 13 residues. Trimming took 10 bases from V and 7 from J; bases not matched to a gene: 9. Per germline, CDR1 MNHNS and CDR2 SASEGT. In DNA, the CDR3 is TGTGCCACCACACTAGCGGGGGACGATGAGCAGTACTTC. Translated, it gives CATTLAGDDEQYF.